The sequence of this TCR beta chain was determined in a study of CD8 T cells in ankylosing spondylitis. Findings of the study overall: The disease-linked clones had a CD8+ phenotype and low blood frequencies. A TCR beta motif of eight highly homologous variants appeared characteristic of ankylosing spondylitis blood. Earlier authors reported some of these motif variants in reactive arthritis synovial fluid and blood.

The CDR3 consists of 16 residues. V lost 2 bases to trimming and J lost 8 bases, with 19 bases between them. Germline CDR1 reads KGHSH; CDR2 reads LQKENI. On this clonotype itself: The antigen is undetermined.

TCRdb used MiXCR to reprocess the 5' RACE reads, holding one entry per CDR3 protein. Of under 250,000 distinct CDR3 sequences in the sample, roughly a third were seen once. This TCR derives from a male donor with ankylosing spondylitis or in good health (not recorded which). Material for sequencing was blood, either unsorted or a sorted T cell fraction (not recorded which). The genes are TRBV18 and TRBJ2-1, with a tentative D call TRBD2 (7 bases). The CDR3 region is CASSPGLRGPGDEQFF. The CDR3 DNA reads TGTGCCAGCTCACCAGGTTTGCGGGGGCCTGGGGATGAGCAGTTCTTC.